Shown below are 17 T cell receptor beta chains from a single sample sequenced in a study of cytomegalovirus exposure and HLA in healthy donors. The table came from immunoSEQ multiplex PCR; TCRdb's copy has only in-frame clones and leaves some out. The sample has 90,000 to 130,000 clones; approximately 89% are singletons. The sample was PBMCs. The receptors stem from a young woman in good health and CMV-seronegative.

The chain recombines TRBV28 with TRBJ2-2, with 8 bases identical to TRBD1. The CDR3 extends over 17 amino acids. The J segment lost 2 bases and the V segment lost 5 bases, leaving 10 bases of the junction unmatched. The germline V gene has CDR1 MDHEN and CDR2 SYDVKM. The chain's CDR3 is CASSKFLGQGNTGELFF. The CDR3 bases are TGTGCCAGCAGTAAATTCTTAGGACAGGGTAACACCGGGGAGCTGTTTTTT. Full variable domain (outside the CDR3, taken from reference TRBV28 and TRBJ2-2): DVKVTQSSRYLVKRTGEKVFLECVQDMDHENMFWYRQDPGLGLRLIYFSYDVKMKEKGDIPEGYSVSREKKERFSLILESASTNQTSMYLCASSKFLGQGNTGELFFGEGSRLTVL.

The CDR3 reads CASSLEQGDFGELFF. The CDR3 DNA follows: TGTGCCAGCAGCTTGGAACAGGGGGACTTCGGGGAGCTGTTTTTT. The chain has TRBV11-2 and TRBJ2-2, with 8 bases aligning to TRBD1. The junction had 7 bases not matched to a gene; V was cut back by 3 bases and J by 7 bases. This CDR3 region has 15 residues. The germline CDR1 and CDR2 sequences are SGHAT and FQNNGV.

The chain links TRBV28 to TRBJ2-6; 7 bases fit TRBD1. Germline CDR1 MDHEN, CDR2 SYDVKM. This CDR3 is built from 15 residues. The V and J ends lost 7 bases and 0 bases, in that order; junction bases with no gene match: 3. The chain's CDR3 is CASIRTGSGANVLTF. The CDR3 nucleotides are TGTGCCAGCATCAGGACAGGCTCTGGGGCCAACGTCCTGACTTTC.

A few counts support this clone. The chain combines TRBV7-3 with TRBJ2-7; a possible D gene is TRBD1 (6 bases). The CDR3 runs to 14 residues. The V end was cut by 1 base, the J end by 4 bases, with 11 bases between. From germline, CDR1 is SGHTA and CDR2 FQGTGA. The CDR3 is CASSLNTGMYEQYF. CDR3 DNA: TGTGCCAGCAGCTTAAATACAGGGATGTACGAGCAGTACTTC.

The chain recombines TRBV7-3 with TRBJ2-5; possible D gene TRBD1, 6 bases. Trimming stripped 4 bases from V and 5 bases from J, with 11 bases between. Germline CDR1 and CDR2: SGHTA and FQGTGA. The CDR3 spans 13 residues. The CDR3 bases are TGTGCCAGCAGCTCCTCTAGGGGGGAGACCCAGTACTTC. Amino acids: CASSSSRGETQYF.

V is TRBV19 and J is TRBJ2-7; 11 nucleotides match TRBD2. The ends lost 7 bases at V and 4 bases at J; junction bases unmatched: 12. The CDR3 sequence is 16 residues long. CDR1 LNHDA and CDR2 SQIVND come from the germline V gene (reference sequence). The DNA for the CDR3 is TGTGCCAGTACTCCGGGACTAGCGGCAGTTGGGTACGAGCAGTACTTC. The encoded protein is CASTPGLAAVGYEQYF.

The chain joins TRBV7-2 to TRBJ2-7; TRBD1 matches 7 bases. The CDR3 sequence is 13 residues long. Germline V gene sequence: CDR1 SGHTA, CDR2 FQGNSA. The junction had 5 bases not matched to a gene; V was cut back by 4 bases and J by 5 bases. The CDR3 DNA sequence: TGTGCCAGCAGCTGGGGACAGAATGACGAGCAGTACTTC. It translates to CASSWGQNDEQYF.

This chain links TRBV28 with TRBJ1-1; 7 bases line up with TRBD1. J gave up 5 bases and V 3 bases, and 6 bases lay outside the gene matches. CDR3 length: 14 amino acids. CDR1 and CDR2 from the germline V gene are MDHEN and SYDVKM. In DNA, the CDR3 is TGTGCCAGCAGTTTGGTTAGGGGGCTGACTGAAGCTTTCTTT. Translation: CASSLVRGLTEAFF.

The genes are TRBV28 and TRBJ2-5, with 7 bases matching TRBD1. The germline gives CDR1 MDHEN, CDR2 SYDVKM. With V trimmed by 3 bases and J by 3 bases, 1 base remained unmatched. The CDR3 sequence is 13 residues long. The CDR3 nucleotides read TGTGCCAGCAGTTTCGGGACAGAAGAGACCCAGTACTTC. Protein: CASSFGTEETQYF.

The genes are TRBV11-2 and TRBJ2-7, with a possible D match to TRBD2 (6 bases). The CDR3 length is 15 residues. The V gene lost 0 bases and the J gene lost 7 bases, with 16 bases spanning the gap. Per the germline V gene, CDR1 is SGHAT and CDR2 is FQNNGV. As DNA, the CDR3 is TGTGCCAGCAGCTTAGACGGAGGGAGGCTCCCGGAGCAGTACTTC. This sequence encodes CASSLDGGRLPEQYF. Looking up the rest from reference TRBV11-2 and TRBJ2-7 gives the full variable domain: EAGVAQSPRYKIIEKRQSVAFWCNPISGHATLYWYQQILGQGPKLLIQFQNNGVVDDSQLPKDRFSAERLKGVDSTLKIQPAKLEDSAVYLCASSLDGGRLPEQYFGPGTRLTVT.

In DNA form, the CDR3 reads TGTGCCAGTAGTGCGGGGGGGGGACCCTACAATGAGCAGTTCTTC. Its protein product is CASSAGGGPYNEQFF. V gene TRBV19 combines with J gene TRBJ2-1; TRBD2 aligns across 9 bases. V dropped 5 bases and J dropped 2; count of bases not matched to a gene: 4. In germline, CDR1 is LNHDA, CDR2 SQIVND (reference sequence). The CDR3 runs 15 residues.

This clone came up a few times. J is TRBJ2-1 and V is TRBV5-4; TRBD2 matches 9 bases. The trim removed 3 bases at V and 3 bases at J, leaving 7 bases unmatched. Germline V gene lookup returns CDR1 SGHNT and CDR2 YYREEE (reference sequence). CDR3 length equals 16 residues. CDR3: CASSSGASGNYNEQFF. The CDR3 region has the DNA TGTGCCAGCAGCTCAGGGGCTAGCGGGAACTACAATGAGCAGTTCTTC.

This sequence joins TRBV28 and TRBJ2-6, with a tentative D call TRBD1 (6 bases). The V and J ends lost 6 bases and 4 bases respectively, with 10 bases between them. CDR3 length: 14 residues. Germline CDR1 and CDR2: MDHEN and SYDVKM. CDR3: CASRSGDGANVLTF. The CDR3 nucleotides read TGTGCCAGCAGGTCAGGGGACGGGGCCAACGTCCTGACTTTC.

This chain links TRBV6-5 with TRBJ2-7, with 10 positions matching TRBD2. The CDR3 has 15 amino acids. Germline values: CDR1 MNHEY, CDR2 SVGAGI. V lost 4 bases and J lost 5; bases outside the gene matches: 8. The CDR3 here is CASSFTAGGLDEQYF. CDR3 DNA: TGTGCCAGCAGTTTCACAGCGGGAGGGCTGGACGAGCAGTACTTC.

V and J are TRBV27 and TRBJ2-5, with TRBD2 as a possible D gene (6 bases). The CDR3 extends over 10 amino acids. The V end was cut by 10 bases, the J end by 5 bases, with 8 bases between. CDR1 MNHEY and CDR2 SMNVEV come from the germline V gene (reference sequence). The CDR3 protein is CATRGETQYF. The CDR3 DNA reads TGTGCCACCCGGGGGGAGACCCAGTACTTC.

V is TRBV4-3 and J is TRBJ1-1; D remains ambiguous. Germline CDR1 is LGHNA and CDR2 is YSLEER. V shed 0 bases and J shed 5 bases, with 13 bases lying between them. This CDR3 has 15 residues. The CDR3 sequence is CASSQDLWAETEAFF. The CDR3 nucleotides read TGCGCCAGCAGCCAAGATTTGTGGGCAGAGACTGAAGCTTTCTTT.

The chain employs TRBV30 and TRBJ1-2; weak D call: TRBD1 (5 bases). CDR3 size: 14 residues. Trimming pared 0 bases from V and 4 bases from J, leaving 12 bases between. In germline, CDR1 is GTSNPN, CDR2 SVGIG (reference sequence). CDR3 residues: CAWSVGGPLYGYTF. The DNA of the CDR3 is TGTGCCTGGAGTGTGGGGGGACCCCTCTATGGCTACACCTTC.